This TCR beta chain was profiled in a study of PD-L1 blockade in urothelial cancer. The table lists this clone with a few counts. Noted time point: pretreatment peripheral blood. The germline gives CDR1 MGHRA, CDR2 YSYEKL. Trimming cost V 0 bases and J 10 bases; bases outside gene matches: 10. The CDR3 runs 15 residues. Each PCR had synthetic TCR analog templates added to it as a spike-in. Clones were read by immunoSEQ multiplex PCR, and TCRdb kept only the in-frame ones, dropping some. Of 55,000 to 75,000 clones in the sample, about 81% are singletons; the top ten hold about 1.6%. This receptor was identified in a man between 65 and 79 years old with urothelial cancer. The sequenced sample was PBMCs, obtained around atezolizumab (anti-PD-L1) treatment. J is TRBJ2-3 and V is TRBV4-1; 7 nucleotides align to TRBD1. CDR3 sequence (DNA): TGCGCCAGCAGCCAAGAGATTACAGGGGCCTCCTCGCAGTATTTT. Its protein is CASSQEITGASSQYF.